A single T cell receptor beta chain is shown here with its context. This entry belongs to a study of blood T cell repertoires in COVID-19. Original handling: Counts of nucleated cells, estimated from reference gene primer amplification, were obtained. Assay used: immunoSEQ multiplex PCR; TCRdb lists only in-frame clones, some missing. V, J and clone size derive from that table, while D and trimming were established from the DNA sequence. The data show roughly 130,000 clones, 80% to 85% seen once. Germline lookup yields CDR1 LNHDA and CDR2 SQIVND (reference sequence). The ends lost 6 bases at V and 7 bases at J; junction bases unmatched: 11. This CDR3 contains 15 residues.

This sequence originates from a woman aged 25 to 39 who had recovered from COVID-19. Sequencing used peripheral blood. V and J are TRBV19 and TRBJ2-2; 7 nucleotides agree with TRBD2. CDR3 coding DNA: TGTGCCAGTAGGGAGGGACTACCCGGGGTCGGGGAGCTGTTTTTT. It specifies CASREGLPGVGELFF.